This T cell receptor beta chain was found in a study of spatial heterogeneity in lung cancer (dated by TCRdb to between 2018 and 2021). The study in broad terms: Samples were obtained from approximately 77 patients with early-stage, untreated non-small cell lung cancer from the lung TRACERx cohort. Follow-up PBMC samples were sequenced whenever available, with the median time to follow-up being two to three years after resection. Beta-chain transcripts were consistently detected in greater numbers than alpha-chain transcripts, which likely reflected higher beta-chain transcript abundance. Both alpha and beta chains were TCR-sequenced in 200 to 250 tumor regions, some 64 matched nontumor lung samples and 55 to 60 PBMC samples obtained at surgery. In the raw uncorrected reads, each unique combination of TCR and UMI appeared more than ten times on average. Nonsynonymous mutation counts, determined by whole-exome sequencing of tumor tissue, were related to features of the TCR repertoire. In non-small cell lung cancer, the study made a quantitative comparison of TCR alpha and beta repertoires among multiple tumor regions, matched nontumor lung and blood. General findings and caveats noted by the study authors: Confirming at a functional level the hypothesis that regional TCRs recognize regional mutations was considered to require additional single-cell paired TCR alpha and beta sequencing. Only roughly 15 patients were included in comparisons of baseline and follow-up blood repertoires. Ubiquitous expanded tumor TCRs were found in blood more often at tumor resection than at routine follow-up.

The label giving this sample's time point can be read as: blood at routine non-recurrence follow-up after resection. For TCR sequencing, whole RNA was extracted from tumor and nontumor lung tissue, or from cryopreserved PBMC samples, and no cell sorting was done. Patients were selected for TCR sequencing only if sufficient RNA was available from at least two tumor regions. The sample holds a few counts of this clonotype. This clone's antigen is unknown. Qualities for individual bases were not recorded, and no much larger clone is one base off. Library preparation used 5' RACE. Sequencing relied on a NextSeq 500. The TCR library protocol attached a unique molecular identifier to each TCR cDNA molecule to allow correction of PCR and sequencing errors. As for the authors' bioinformatics: TCR identification, UMI-based error correction and CDR3 extraction were all carried out with Decombinator tools. TCRs above a frequency of 2 per 1,000, corresponding to the top 1% of the tumor frequency distribution, were defined as expanded. Renyi diversity was calculated using the R vegan package after each repertoire was subsampled 100 times to 5,000 TCRs. To build CDR3 similarity networks, amino acid triplet string-kernel similarity was used, and CDR3s were connected when their pairwise similarity was above 0.82. TCRdb redid the processing of the public reads, applying fastp at Q25 and MiXCR, and retained in-frame beta chains. A single entry per CDR3 protein holds the most common genes and DNA from its merged rows. V and J calls and clone size were set by TCRdb, not the authors. For this sample the table gives around 120,000 distinct CDR3 sequences, of which 12% were detected only once. The leading ten clones occupy over 15% of the sample.

Via the germline V gene (reference sequence), CDR1 is LNHDA and CDR2 SQIVND. V loses 5 bases at its end and J loses 1 base; junction bases beyond the gene matches: 5. Spanning cysteine to phenylalanine, the CDR3 consists of 16 amino acids. Kept here is only the CDR3 DNA, which spans 48 bases and is read in frame from base 1. This sequence originates from a male donor with early-stage non-small cell lung cancer. Recombination connected TRBV19 to TRBJ1-5, with 10 bases aligning to TRBD1. The material sequenced was PBMCs, taken at follow-up. The CDR3 sequence is CASSPRTGGSNQPQHF. Here is the DNA: TGTGCCAGTAGTCCACGGACAGGGGGAAGCAATCAGCCCCAGCATTTT.